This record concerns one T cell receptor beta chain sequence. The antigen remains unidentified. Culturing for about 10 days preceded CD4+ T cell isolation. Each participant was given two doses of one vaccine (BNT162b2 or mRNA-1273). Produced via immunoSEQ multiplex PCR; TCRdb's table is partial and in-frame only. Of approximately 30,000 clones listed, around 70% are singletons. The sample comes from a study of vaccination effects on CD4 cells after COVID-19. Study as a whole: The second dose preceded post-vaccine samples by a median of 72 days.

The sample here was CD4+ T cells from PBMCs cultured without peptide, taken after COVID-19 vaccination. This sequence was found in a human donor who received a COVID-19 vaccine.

This CDR3 is CATSRRQGYYEQYF. The CDR3 DNA is TGTGCCACCAGCAGGAGACAGGGGTACTACGAGCAGTACTTC. This chain joins TRBV15 and TRBJ2-7, with TRBD1 matching 8 bases. J lost 3 bases, V lost 3 bases, and 4 bases had no gene match. This CDR3 region has 14 residues. Germline lookup yields CDR1 LNHNV and CDR2 YYDKDF (reference sequence).